This T cell receptor (beta chain) was captured by sequencing in a study of T cells in Graves' hyperthyroidism and ophthalmopathy. The wider study: Before any treatment, at initial diagnosis, peripheral blood was collected.

The CDR3 loop spans 13 amino acids. The ends lost 6 bases at V and 9 bases at J; junction bases unmatched: 4. Germline lookup yields CDR1 SNHLY and CDR2 FYNNEI. Patients having uncontrolled infection, another autoimmune disease, pregnancy or lactation were not included. Based on clinical symptoms, serum thyroxine and TRAb, thyroid ultrasound and orbital computed tomography, diagnoses were reached. The source material, RNA transcripts, was used to amplify TCR beta CDR3 regions. The primer set for the first-round RT-PCR of the TCR CDR3 was HTBI. TCRdb reprocessed the multiplex PCR reads via MiXCR and lists one record per CDR3 protein. Counted here are some 420,000 distinct CDR3 sequences, approximately 14% occurring once; the ten biggest clones make up about 4.9%. This clonotype was counted at least ten times.

The chain carries TRBV2 and TRBJ2-2, with 10 positions matching TRBD1. Sequencing used blood. The clonotype was recovered from a woman aged 18-29 years with Graves' hyperthyroidism. The CDR3 DNA follows: TGTGCCAGCAGGGGGACAGGGGACCGGGAGCTGTTTTTT. Amino acids: CASRGTGDRELFF.